This TCR beta chain was sequenced in a study of cytomegalovirus exposure and HLA in healthy donors (dated by TCRdb to about 2017). Regarding the complete study: In an earlier analysis of 587 of the donors, less than 350 Gb of sequence data and 90 million to 120 million unique TCR beta sequences from 150 million to 200 million T cells were reported. To study patterns of TCR occurrence, a later analysis re-analyzed previously published TCR beta repertoires from 700 or so donors and added high-resolution HLA genotyping. Of the roughly 400 genotyped donors, roughly 76% were placed in the genetic ancestry cluster associated with self-reported Caucasian donors. Rather than using new phenotypic data, the later analysis identified candidate immune exposures from TCR beta sequences and from how often those sequences occurred across donors. An early release covering some 640 HLA-typed donors comprised approximately 300 gigabases of sequencing data and around 80 million unique TCR sequences. To predict cytomegalovirus infection status, the study combined high-throughput TCR immunosequencing, statistical association of individual TCRs with disease status, and machine learning. A few DR-DQ haplotypes were treated as single units for association and clustering because of strong linkage in the cohort. An earlier analysis of approximately 630 of the donors applied high-throughput TCR beta sequencing to assess whether each TCR beta V gene segment acted as functional or pseudogenic. The T cell repertoires of roughly 660 subjects were profiled by immunosequencing and related to cytomegalovirus serostatus. All discovery cohort repertoires had been generated on a single sequencing platform. Among several hundred genotyped donors of the cohort, an average of around 240,000 unique TCR beta nucleotide sequences was sequenced per donor, of which about 19% were non-productive. The number of donors typed differed by locus, with about 629-630 for A, B, C, DRB1 and DQB1, around 520 for DQA1, 606 for DPA1, and around 460 for DPB1. A separate validation cohort of approximately 130 different subjects was used in addition to the roughly 670-subject first cohort. Alongside the repertoire data, information on donor age, sex, ethnicity and CMV serostatus was compiled. Genome-wide SNP genotypes for about three fifths of the 666 donors were used in a later genetic analysis, which treated that subset as a discovery cohort. The study was designed to test whether signatures of past pathogen exposure could be identified by cataloging public T cell receptors. Class I and class II HLA loci were covered by the typing at four-digit resolution.

Trimming leaves V shorter by 6 bases and J shorter by 3 bases, with the junction holding 4 bases beyond the gene matches. The CDR3 runs 14 residues from the cysteine to the phenylalanine. Just the 42-base CDR3 DNA is kept, in frame starting at base 1. From the germline V gene (reference sequence), CDR1 is MNHEY and CDR2 is SMNVEV. What the work shows at the level of the full study, not this receptor alone: While some public TCRs were present in many individuals, most TCR sequences turned up only very rarely across donors. In a later analysis, TCR association rates were found to vary across HLA loci, with the most associated TCRs seen for DRB1 alleles and the fewest for HLA-C alleles. An association between a missense DCLRE1C variant and V-gene and J-gene trimming of TCR beta chains was found in a later genetic analysis and replicated in an independent cohort. Linkage disequilibrium might explain the correlated functional status among segregating V segments, but an unknown experimental factor could not be ruled out. A further reported finding was that TCR beta sequences accurately predicted the HLA-A and HLA-B alleles for most subjects in the first cohort. Because the 87-base-pair reads could not distinguish some IMGT-functional V segments, including TRBV6-2 and TRBV6-3, those segments were excluded. In an earlier analysis of more than 450 of the donors, most TCR beta V segments were observed in productive rearrangements about 87% or about 30% of the time, broadly matching IMGT annotations. Immune exposure information for the cohort was limited to CMV serostatus. Specific HLA alleles were associated with over 15,000 TCR beta sequences at a false discovery rate of 0.05 in a later analysis. In both the original and validation cohorts, the classifier was reported to diagnose cytomegalovirus status with high specificity and sensitivity. Only TCR beta chains were sequenced in this cohort, and the absence of alpha or paired-chain data limited detectable features. A total of roughly 160 TCR beta chains were listed by the study as associated with cytomegalovirus. The earlier analysis of around 600 of the donors excluded fewer than 20 rarely observed V segments, including chromosome 9 orphons, because counts were too low. When HLA alleles, especially DR and DQ, strongly co-occurred, TCR associations were difficult to assign to individual alleles. It was suggested by the authors that the approach could potentially be generalized to other disease states and immunological phenotypes. A later genetic analysis reported fewer N-insertions in productive TCRs among donors in an Asian-associated ancestry cluster than the approximately 670-donor mean. Several of the top co-occurrence clusters appeared to be linked to parvovirus B19, influenza, CMV and Epstein-Barr virus, according to a later analysis. In vitro tests confirmed that a few of the cytomegalovirus-associated TCR beta chains recognize cytomegalovirus antigens. The presence/absence analyses assumed that sequencing depth was roughly uniform across donors, and that assumption may not be true. Because some donors lacked HLA typing at each locus, the association tests relied only on the typed subset. A later analysis found that HLA-associated TCR beta chains were more clonally expanded and had lower generation probabilities than equally common non-associated chains. A cluster of highly shared sequence variants was judged likely to represent a technical artifact of the sequencing pipeline. According to a later analysis, most CMV-associated TCR beta chains appeared to be HLA-restricted, and the HLA associations seemed to be driven largely by CMV exposure.

In total, roughly 670 healthy bone marrow donors made up the cohort. At the time of sampling, all cohort members were nominally healthy, though unrecorded immune exposures were likely present. The donor was CMV seronegative and was included in the group of several hundred seronegative cohort members. A peripheral blood sample was provided by each donor, and peripheral blood mononuclear cells were used for TCR beta sequencing. The Qiagen DNeasy Blood Extraction Kit was used to extract genomic DNA from the blood cell samples. Comment on this clone: The antigen it binds to is not known. Within one base of it there is no much larger clone, and no base qualities were kept.

The method behind the library was the immunoSEQ multiplex PCR assay. The multiplex PCR relied on a mix of 60 forward primers for TCR Vbeta segments and 13 reverse primers for TCR Jbeta segments. The CDR3 region of rearranged TCR beta genes was amplified from genomic DNA by a multiplex PCR assay. The amplified TCR beta libraries were sequenced on the Illumina HiSeq System as 87-base-pair reads. As for how the authors treated the data: A later analysis counted tens of millions of unique TCR beta chains across the 640 or so repertoires, and 10 million to 11 million of these chains were shared by at least two donors. A nearest-neighbor algorithm error-corrected the raw reads and collapsed the reads into unique sequences, merging closely related sequences to remove PCR and sequencing errors. To assign V, D and J gene segments, CDR3 sequences were aligned to IMGT reference sequences. Each retained sequence needed at least a six-nucleotide match to both a V gene segment and a J gene segment. Rearrangements were called productive when the CDR3 lacked stop codons and stayed in frame with V and J; all others were non-productive. Following IMGT convention, CDR3 was defined as the stretch from the second conserved V-encoded cysteine to the conserved J-encoded phenylalanine. The earlier analysis of approximately 590 of the donors excluded any sequence lacking an unambiguous match to a single V gene segment. In an earlier analysis of roughly 500 of the donors, V segments were called functional above 56.7% productive rearrangements and were called segregating when the between-donor standard deviation exceeded 5%. To diagnose cytomegalovirus status from the catalog of TCR beta chain sequences, a statistical classification framework was built. In a later analysis, TCR nucleotide sequences were compared against IMGT/GENE-DB human TR gene sequences so that V and J genes could be assigned. A later analysis assigned CDR3 sequences and most-parsimonious VDJ recombination scenarios with the TCRdist pipeline. In a later analysis, each TCR beta chain was defined by its CDR3 amino acid sequence together with its V-gene family, and reads without a unique V-gene family were excluded. As a way to deal with suspected cross-contamination and a sequencing artifact, a later analysis dropped hundreds of nucleotide sequences that were highly shared and had low generation probability. In a later analysis, a clonal expansion index was calculated for each public chain from normalized within-repertoire ranks of inferred template counts. In a later analysis, generation probabilities were computed using a VDJ recombination model fitted to out-of-frame rearrangements, and the results were checked against IGoR. Hypergeometric tests were used in a later analysis to score TCR-TCR, TCR-HLA and TCR-CMV co-occurrence, with a repertoire-size bias correction applied to the TCR pairs. To estimate false discovery rates, a later analysis permuted the HLA or CMV assignments 20 times. In a later analysis, co-occurring TCRs were grouped with DBSCAN, and TCRdist sequence similarity was added when clustering was performed within HLA-allele-positive subsets. Repertoires with fewer than 30,000 or more than 120,000 public chains, plus five repertoires with anomalous nucleotide sharing, were excluded from co-occurrence clustering. This is the immuneACCESS table as TCRdb keeps it, with only in-frame sequences that have V and J called. A part of the clones is gone; compared with another copy, unresolved V genes explain less than half, and the rest is unexplained. V and J calls and clone size come straight from that table; D and trimming were deduced from the DNA. For this sample there are 160,000 or so clones; approximately 88% appear just once. Jointly, the top ten make up less than 2% of the sample.

The receptor chain draws on TRBV27 and TRBJ1-5, and 8 junctional nucleotides match TRBD1. The material sequenced was PBMCs. The source is a woman aged 18-30 years in good health and CMV-seronegative. The CDR3 reads CASSPTGVNQPQHF. DNA sequence: TGTGCCAGCAGCCCGACAGGGGTCAATCAGCCCCAGCATTTT.